The clone carrying this T cell receptor (beta chain) was recorded a few times. Its antigen remains unknown. The entry originates in a study of vaccination and CD4 T cells after COVID-19. In the study overall: Overlapping spike pools from SARS-CoV-2 and HCoV-NL63, HCoV-OC43 and HCoV-229E served as culture stimuli.

The assay that was used to sequence DNA from cultured CD4+ T cells was the Oncomine TCR Beta short-read assay. It was from cultured CD4+ T cells that genomic DNA was extracted. TCRdb itself ran the PCR reads through MiXCR, one entry per CDR3 protein. Of around 9,000 distinct CDR3 sequences in the sample, 30% to 40% were seen once. The CDR3 totals 11 residues. Per germline, CDR1 MNHEY and CDR2 SMNVEV (reference sequence). V lost 5 bases, J lost 0 bases, and 2 bases lay in between. Treatment in this sample: approximately nine-day PBMC culture with coronavirus spike peptide pools or control peptides (ViraFEST assay). Before the COVID-19 pandemic (2011-2018), CD4+ T cells were obtained from the unexposed donor. Peptide pool stimulation in ViraFEST expanded antigen-specific T cells, whose TCRs were then sequenced. Peptide pools at around 10 ug/ml stimulated under 2.5 million PBMCs per well with 10 IU/ml IL-2.

Sequencing used CD4+ T cells from blood, cultured in vitro. The rearrangement links TRBV27 to TRBJ2-7; D gene unclear. The sequence was collected from a human donor in good health. This CDR3 reads CASSHSYEQYF. The CDR3 DNA sequence: TGTGCCAGCAGTCACTCCTACGAGCAGTACTTC.